These 18 T cell receptor beta chains were all obtained from the same sample, sequenced in a study of T cells after yellow fever vaccination. Using its own MiXCR run on the 5' RACE reads, TCRdb lists one record per CDR3 protein. The sample lists roughly 310,000 distinct CDR3 sequences, roughly 3.5% occurring once. The specimen was PBMCs, collected on the day of the yellow fever booster vaccination. The receptors derive from a man aged 18 to 30 who received the YFV17D yellow fever vaccine.

Only a few counts were recorded for this clonotype. The chain joins TRBV12-3 or TRBV12-4 to TRBJ1-5; possible D gene TRBD1, 5 bases. CDR3 length: 16 amino acids. V was shortened by 1 base and J by 2 bases, with 12 bases between the two germline ends. CDR3 amino acids: CASSLGWGVGNQPQHF. The CDR3 bases are TGTGCCAGCAGTTTAGGTTGGGGGGTCGGCAATCAGCCCCAGCATTTT.

The sample holds many counts of this clonotype. The rearrangement uses TRBV5-1 and TRBJ2-3; D may correspond to TRBD1 or TRBD2 (5 bases each). The CDR3 contains 16 residues. The germline V and J ends were trimmed by 3 bases and 1 base, with 15 bases remaining between them. Germline CDR1 and CDR2: SGHRS and YFSETQ. CDR3 loop: CASSYDGTRGTDTQYF. The DNA of the CDR3 is TGCGCCAGCAGCTATGATGGGACCCGGGGCACAGATACGCAGTATTTT.

There are many counts of this clonotype. The chain couples TRBV7-8 to TRBJ2-1; maybe TRBD1 (5 bases). The length of the CDR3 is 14 residues. V was trimmed by 4 bases and J by 4 bases, leaving 11 bases between them. Germline V CDR1 and CDR2: SGHVS, FQNEAQ. The CDR3 region is CASSSLQGYNEQFF. In nucleotides, the CDR3 is TGTGCCAGCAGCTCGCTTCAGGGTTACAATGAGCAGTTCTTC.

This clonotype has only a few counts. The genes are TRBV5-5 and TRBJ2-2; D is uncertain. From germline, CDR1 is SGHKS and CDR2 YYEKEE (reference sequence). The ends were cut back, 0 bases at V and 0 bases at J, with 6 bases in the middle. The CDR3 has 15 residues. The CDR3 DNA reads TGTGCCAGCAGCTTGGGACCCACGAACACCGGGGAGCTGTTTTTT. Translation gives CASSLGPTNTGELFF.

This clonotype has a count of ten or more. The chain links TRBV18 to TRBJ2-7; D might be TRBD1 (6 bases). V was trimmed by 4 bases and J by 6 bases, leaving 16 bases between them. Germline V gene sequence: CDR1 KGHSH, CDR2 LQKENI. The CDR3 sequence is 14 residues long. In DNA, the CDR3 is TGTGCCAGCTCACTATTACAGGGTCCGGGCGAGCAGTACTTC. This encodes CASSLLQGPGEQYF.

J is TRBJ2-1 and V is TRBV3-1; perhaps TRBD1 as D (5 bases). The CDR3 totals 16 residues. Between the trimmed V and J ends, which lost 4 bases and 2 bases, there was a span of 15 bases. Germline CDR1 LGHDT, CDR2 YNNKEL (reference sequence). The CDR3 here is CASSPGPPWAYNEQFF. The DNA of the CDR3 is TGTGCCAGCAGCCCAGGGCCCCCTTGGGCCTACAATGAGCAGTTCTTC.

In its sample, this clonotype was seen a few times. The CDR3: CASSQDSGDRGLSLHF. The CDR3 nucleotides are TGCGCCAGCAGCCAAGATTCTGGGGACAGGGGACTCTCTCTCCACTTT. This sequence joins TRBV4-3 and TRBJ1-6; 10 bases are a match to TRBD1. The CDR3 runs to 16 residues. V gave up 0 bases and J gave up 16 bases; unmatched junction bases: 12. Germline CDR1 reads LGHNA; CDR2 reads YSLEER.

This clonotype was counted ten times or more. J is TRBJ1-5 and V is TRBV20-1; D is possibly TRBD1 (5 bases). This CDR3 is 15 amino acids long. Per germline, CDR1 DFQATT and CDR2 SNEGSKA (reference sequence). V was shortened by 6 bases and J by 3 bases, with 18 bases between the two germline ends. CDR3 sequence reads: CSAGWAGKNNQPQHF. The CDR3, as DNA: TGCAGTGCCGGCTGGGCAGGGAAAAACAATCAGCCCCAGCATTTT.

This clonotype was observed at least ten times. The chain has TRBV4-3 and TRBJ1-1, with TRBD1 matching over 7 bases. Unmatched junction bases numbered 6, after V lost 3 bases and J lost 2 bases. From germline, CDR1 is LGHNA and CDR2 YSLEER. The CDR3 extends over 15 amino acids. The CDR3: CASSHPGQTNTEAFF. The CDR3 nucleotides read TGCGCCAGCAGCCACCCGGGACAGACAAACACTGAAGCTTTCTTT.

The rearrangement uses TRBV7-6 and TRBJ2-3, with 7 nucleotides matching TRBD1. There are 14 residues in the CDR3. J gave up 2 bases and V 5 bases, and 4 bases lay outside the gene matches. Germline-derived CDR1 and CDR2 are SGHVS and FNYEAQ. In DNA, the CDR3 is TGTGCCAGCAGCGTGACAGGGCCCACAGATACGCAGTATTTT. Amino acids: CASSVTGPTDTQYF.

This clonotype was picked up a small number of times. V and J are TRBV7-2 and TRBJ2-1, with a possible D match to TRBD1 (5 bases). The V end lost 1 base, the J end lost 8 bases, and 9 bases lay between the germline ends. The CDR3 covers 13 residues. The germline CDR1 and CDR2 sequences are SGHTA and FQGNSA. The CDR3 loop is CASSLGGRYEQFF. The CDR3 DNA reads TGTGCCAGCAGCTTAGGGGGCCGTTATGAGCAGTTCTTC.

The rearrangement links TRBV6-2 or TRBV6-3 to TRBJ2-7, with TRBD1 identical over 7 bases. With V trimmed by 2 bases and J by 0 bases, 13 bases remained unmatched. The V gene's germline CDR1 is MNHEY and CDR2 SVGEGT. There are 18 residues in the CDR3. The CDR3: CASSYLESGDRSSYEQYF. The CDR3 DNA reads as TGTGCCAGCAGTTACCTCGAGAGTGGGGACAGAAGCTCCTACGAGCAGTACTTC.

This clonotype was seen repeatedly, ten times or more. The chain employs TRBV5-6 and TRBJ1-2, with 7 bases matching TRBD1. The CDR3 runs to 16 residues. V shed 1 base and J 0 bases; nucleotides not matched to a gene: 6. The germline CDR1 and CDR2 sequences are SGHDT and YYEEEE. CDR3 sequence (DNA): TGTGCCAGCAGCTTGCCAGGGGGAAAAGCTAACTATGGCTACACCTTC. Residues: CASSLPGGKANYGYTF.

This clonotype showed up many times. The rearrangement joins TRBV20-1 to TRBJ2-7; 7 nucleotides line up with TRBD2. The CDR3 covers 12 residues. With 6 bases clipped from V and 4 bases from J, the junction kept 6 bases outside the gene matches. Germline values: CDR1 DFQATT, CDR2 SNEGSKA (reference sequence). The CDR3 DNA reads as TGCAGTGCGGGGAGGGTTGGGTACGAGCAGTACTTC. Translation: CSAGRVGYEQYF.

The table lists this clonotype with a few counts. The chain uses TRBV5-1 and TRBJ2-6; D might be TRBD1 or TRBD2, each matching 5 bases. The CDR3 spans 16 residues. CDR1 is SGHRS, CDR2 YFSETQ, per germline. V was pared by 1 base and J by 0 bases, with 8 bases between. The CDR3 DNA sequence: TGCGCCAGCAGCTTGAGGGACCTCTCTGGGGCCAACGTCCTGACTTTC. Translation gives CASSLRDLSGANVLTF.

This clonotype has just a few counts. The J gene is TRBJ1-2, the V gene TRBV12-3 or TRBV12-4; D unresolved. This CDR3 is 13 amino acids long. Trimming stripped 0 bases from V and 4 bases from J, with 6 bases between. The CDR3 spells CASSLARGYGYTF. The DNA of the CDR3 is TGTGCCAGCAGTTTAGCCCGGGGCTATGGCTACACCTTC.

This clonotype was counted only a few times. For the CDR3, the DNA is TGTGCCAGCAGTTATTACTACGGGACCGCGAGAACCTTC. This sequence encodes CASSYYYGTARTF. The chain is built from TRBV6-5 and TRBJ1-2; perhaps TRBD1 as D (5 bases). The V end lost 3 bases, the J end lost 14 bases, and 19 bases lay between the germline ends. The CDR3 sequence is 13 residues long. Germline values: CDR1 MNHEY, CDR2 SVGAGI.

This clonotype was seen at least ten times. CDR3 coding DNA: TGTGCCACCAGCCGCGGCTTTAGGGGCTCCTACGAGCAGTACGTC. This sequence encodes CATSRGFRGSYEQYV. The chain uses TRBV15 and TRBJ2-7; weak D call: TRBD1 (5 bases). The V end lost 5 bases, the J end lost 0 bases, and 14 bases lay between the germline ends. Looked up from germline, CDR1 is LNHNV and CDR2 is YYDKDF (reference sequence). This CDR3 comprises 15 residues.